This TCR beta chain came from a study of cytomegalovirus exposure and HLA in healthy donors. This clone was counted between two and nine times. Its antigen is still unknown. Vbeta (60) and Jbeta (13) primers were used in the PCR. The assay was immunoSEQ multiplex PCR, and TCRdb's table has in-frame clones only and misses some. Of about 140,000 clones listed, approximately 82% are singletons. Study findings and constraints: TCR beta sequences numbering 15,000 to 20,000 were associated with HLA alleles at 0.05 false discovery rate in a later analysis.

Trimming at V came to 6 bases and at J to 6 bases, leaving 6 bases not matched to a gene. The CDR3 has 13 residues. CDR1 and CDR2 (germline): MDHEN, SYDVKM. The sequence was obtained from a woman in her fifties or sixties in good health and CMV-seropositive. Sequencing input: PBMCs. This sequence joins TRBV28 and TRBJ2-5; 8 bases fit TRBD1. CDR3 DNA sequence: TGTGCCAGCAGGACAGGGGTAGCGAAGACCCAGTACTTC. Protein product: CASRTGVAKTQYF.